The clone carrying this T cell receptor beta chain was observed at least ten times. As yet, its antigen is unknown. The sample belongs to a study of beta chain features in type 1 diabetes. Study results and caveats: All four CD4+ subsets of Type 1 diabetes patients contained TCRB CDR3s that were moderately but significantly shorter.

The study reverse transcribed the entire isolated RNA, so it sequenced expressed TCRB transcripts. TCRdb keeps only in-frame clones here, not all; method: immunoSEQ multiplex PCR. The repertoire holds about 160,000 clones, with approximately 9% as singletons. The sequenced material came from central memory CD4+ T cells from blood. The clonotype was recovered from a woman aged 18-35 years with type 1 diabetes.

CDR3 DNA: TGCGCCAGCAGCCTTGGGGGCCCGGCTTCTGAAGCTTTCTTT. This translates into CASSLGGPASEAFF. The chain has TRBV4-1 and TRBJ1-1, with a possible D match to TRBD1 (6 bases). From germline, CDR1 is MGHRA and CDR2 YSYEKL. Trimming left V 4 bases short and J 6 bases short, with 15 bases between. The CDR3 has 14 amino acids.